Presented here are 30 T cell receptor beta chains from one specimen sequenced in a study of shared clonotypes between healthy human individuals. Profiled with immunoSEQ multiplex PCR; TCRdb holds only in-frame clones, not every one. The repertoire holds under 650,000 clones, with 95% to 97% as singletons. Sequences were obtained from naive CD4+ T cells sorted from blood. Subset defined: CD45RA+ positively selected. These receptors were taken from a woman in her thirties in good health.

The chain links TRBV19 to TRBJ2-2; 10 bases align to TRBD1. Looked up from germline, CDR1 is LNHDA and CDR2 is SQIVND (reference sequence). This CDR3 spans 16 amino acids. The V gene end was trimmed by 3 bases and the J gene end by 6 bases; junction bases not matched to a gene: 7. The CDR3, as DNA: TGTGCCAGTAGTATTCCGGGACAGGGGATAGCCGGGGAGCTGTTTTTT. It is translated as CASSIPGQGIAGELFF. The variable domain in full, with the rest retrieved from reference TRBV19 and TRBJ2-2, is DGGITQSPKYLFRKEGQNVTLSCEQNLNHDAMYWYRQDPGQGLRLIYYSQIVNDFQKGDIAEGYSVSREKKESFPLTVTSAQKNPTAFYLCASSIPGQGIAGELFFGEGSRLTVL.

The V call is TRBV14, the J call TRBJ2-7; 10 bases align to TRBD1. In germline, CDR1 is SGHDN, CDR2 FVKESK. Germline trimming cut 0 bases from V and 3 bases from J; bases unmatched to any gene: 11. The CDR3 has 18 residues. Written as DNA, the CDR3 is TGTGCCAGCAGCCAAGATCCCGTTTTCGGGACAGGGGTCTACGAGCAGTACTTC. It translates to CASSQDPVFGTGVYEQYF.

The rearrangement uses TRBV9 and TRBJ2-7; tentative D call: TRBD1 (6 bases). The germline V and J ends were trimmed by 3 bases and 2 bases, with 18 bases remaining between them. The CDR3 is made up of 16 amino acids. Germline assignment: CDR1 SGDLS and CDR2 YYNGEE. This CDR3 is CASSGPWTVRTYEQYF. The DNA for the CDR3 is TGTGCCAGCAGCGGGCCCTGGACAGTGAGAACCTACGAGCAGTACTTC. Looking up the rest from reference TRBV9 and TRBJ2-7 gives the full variable domain: DSGVTQTPKHLITATGQRVTLRCSPRSGDLSVYWYQQSLDQGLQFLIQYYNGEERAKGNILERFSAQQFPDLHSELNLSSLELGDSALYFCASSGPWTVRTYEQYFGPGTRLTVT.

The rearrangement uses TRBV28 and TRBJ2-7; D is undetermined. Between the trimmed V and J ends, which lost 5 bases and 2 bases, there was a span of 7 bases. Germline V lookup: CDR1 MDHEN, CDR2 SYDVKM. The CDR3 loop spans 12 amino acids. The CDR3 region is CASSVPTYEQYF. The CDR3 region has the DNA TGTGCCAGCAGTGTTCCCACCTACGAGCAGTACTTC.

The chain links TRBV19 to TRBJ1-5, with unresolved D. CDR3 size: 16 residues. CDR1 is LNHDA, CDR2 SQIVND, per germline (reference sequence). Deletions cut 7 bases from V and 5 bases from J, with 21 bases between. The CDR3 bases are TGTGCCAGTATAGAAGGCGGATCGAGGGCGGATCAGCCCCAGCATTTT. Translating it yields CASIEGGSRADQPQHF.

The chain uses TRBV9 and TRBJ2-1; 7 bases are shared with TRBD2. The CDR3 covers 16 residues. The J segment lost 9 bases and the V segment lost 1 base, leaving 13 bases of the junction unmatched. Germline V gene sequence: CDR1 SGDLS, CDR2 YYNGEE. CDR3 nucleotides: TGTGCCAGCAGCGTATGGCCTAGCGGAGGAGTAAGTGAGCAGTTCTTC. Protein product: CASSVWPSGGVSEQFF.

The rearrangement links TRBV15 to TRBJ1-1; D gene uncertain. This CDR3 region has 15 residues. The germline gives CDR1 LNHNV, CDR2 YYDKDF (reference sequence). Trimming removed 0 bases at V and 4 bases at J, with 12 bases between. CDR3 in amino acids: CATSRDMLGSTEAFF. The CDR3 DNA is TGTGCCACCAGCAGAGACATGCTGGGGAGCACTGAAGCTTTCTTT.

In its sample, this clone was seen once. This rearrangement joins TRBV29-1 to TRBJ2-5; D uncertain. The end of the DNA is better explained by TRBJ2-7, so the J call may be wrong. CDR3 length: 11 amino acids. Germline V gene sequence: CDR1 SQVTM, CDR2 ANQGSEA. The CDR3 coding sequence is TGCAGCGTTGCAGAAACCTACGAGCAGTACTTC. Its protein is CSVAETYEQYF.

V usage is TRBV5-1 and J usage is TRBJ2-1, with TRBD2 identical over 11 bases. In germline, CDR1 is SGHRS, CDR2 YFSETQ. J gave up 3 bases and V 2 bases, and 13 bases lay outside the gene matches. This CDR3 spans 19 amino acids. For the CDR3, the DNA is TGCGCCAGCAGCTTTGTAGGAAGAACGGGACTAGCGGACTACAATGAGCAGTTCTTC. Protein sequence: CASSFVGRTGLADYNEQFF.

The chain uses TRBV27 and TRBJ2-5; 7 nucleotides agree with TRBD1. The last part of the DNA fits TRBJ2-7 better; the J call may be wrong. The germline gives CDR1 MNHEY, CDR2 SMNVEV (reference sequence). The CDR3 consists of 15 residues. In DNA, the CDR3 is TGTGCCAGCAGTGCATCAGGGGGAGTTCCCTACGAGCAGTACTTC. Its protein is CASSASGGVPYEQYF.

The chain couples TRBV5-3 to TRBJ1-2, with 9 bases that match TRBD1. TRBV5-3 is designated an ORF whose function remains uncertain. Trimming at V came to 5 bases and at J to 7 bases, leaving 6 bases not matched to a gene. The CDR3 is made up of 13 amino acids. The CDR3 here is CARRRDRERGYTF. In DNA form, the CDR3 reads TGTGCCAGAAGGAGGGACAGGGAGCGTGGCTACACCTTC.

The gene calls are TRBV28 and TRBJ1-5; perhaps TRBD1 as D (6 bases). The CDR3 is 12 amino acids. V was cut by 7 bases and J by 7 bases, with 11 bases left in between. Germline-derived CDR1 and CDR2 are MDHEN and SYDVKM. CDR3 sequence (DNA): TGTGCCAGCACCCGGGGGGGCCAGCCCCAGCATTTT. Translated: CASTRGGQPQHF.

V and J are TRBV6-4 and TRBJ1-1; no reliable D call. Germline lookup yields CDR1 MRHNA and CDR2 SNTAGT. This CDR3 has 13 residues. Trimming removed 3 bases at V and 3 bases at J, with 8 bases between. CDR3: CASSELSDTEAFF. DNA for the CDR3: TGTGCCAGCAGTGAGCTCTCTGACACTGAAGCTTTCTTT.

This sequence joins TRBV28 and TRBJ2-7; no firm D call. The CDR3 has 14 residues. Germline V gene data show CDR1 as MDHEN and CDR2 as SYDVKM. V was shortened by 2 bases and J by 6 bases, with 14 bases between the two germline ends. CDR3 in amino acids: CASSLGERGGEQYF. The CDR3, as DNA: TGTGCCAGCAGTTTAGGAGAACGAGGTGGCGAGCAGTACTTC.

This rearrangement joins TRBV27 to TRBJ2-1; 13 nucleotides line up with TRBD2. There are 15 residues in the CDR3. The V segment lost 6 bases and the J segment 6 bases; nucleotides outside the gene matches: 5. Germline V gives CDR1 MNHEY, CDR2 SMNVEV (reference sequence). CDR3 sequence: CASSRLAGGPNEQFF. The DNA for the CDR3 is TGTGCCAGCAGCCGACTAGCGGGAGGCCCCAATGAGCAGTTCTTC.

This clone was counted once. The rearrangement uses TRBV28 and TRBJ2-6, with 7 bases that match TRBD1. Losses at the gene ends were 4 bases for V and 3 bases for J; bases not matched to a gene: 6. CDR1 and CDR2 from the germline V gene are MDHEN and SYDVKM. The CDR3 length is 16 residues. CDR3 sequence: CASSSPGQYGANVLTF. The DNA for the CDR3 is TGTGCCAGCAGTTCACCGGGACAGTATGGGGCCAACGTCCTGACTTTC.

The chain is built from TRBV11-2 and TRBJ2-5, with 13 bases fitting TRBD2. V lost 4 bases, J lost 4 bases, and 6 bases stayed unmatched. CDR3 length: 16 amino acids. Germline values: CDR1 SGHAT, CDR2 FQNNGV. CDR3 region: CASSSLGLAGVETQYF. The CDR3 DNA reads as TGTGCCAGCAGCTCGCTCGGACTAGCGGGAGTAGAGACCCAGTACTTC.

V gene TRBV19 combines with J gene TRBJ2-5; TRBD2 matches at 8 bases. Matching the DNA end better, TRBJ2-7 makes the J call doubtful. This CDR3 contains 14 residues. Per the germline V gene, CDR1 is LNHDA and CDR2 is SQIVND (reference sequence). The CDR3 region is CASSKLAESYEQYF. The CDR3 nucleotides read TGTGCCAGTAGTAAACTAGCGGAGTCCTACGAGCAGTACTTC.

The chain is built from TRBV18 and TRBJ2-7, with D unresolved. Germline V gene lookup returns CDR1 KGHSH and CDR2 LQKENI. The V end lost 0 bases, the J end lost 7 bases, and 10 bases lay between the germline ends. The CDR3 length is 13 residues. CDR3 region: CASSPPAGLEQYF. Written as DNA, the CDR3 is TGTGCCAGCTCACCACCCGCCGGCTTGGAGCAGTACTTC. Supplemented by reference TRBV18 and TRBJ2-7, the full variable domain reads NAGVMQNPRHLVRRRGQEARLRCSPMKGHSHVYWYRQLPEEGLKFMVYLQKENIIDESGMPKERFSAEFPKEGPSILRIQQVVRGDSAAYFCASSPPAGLEQYFGPGTRLTVT.

The chain couples TRBV2 to TRBJ2-7; 9 nucleotides agree with TRBD2. The CDR3 is made up of 15 amino acids. Germline loops: CDR1 SNHLY, CDR2 FYNNEI. The junction had 5 bases not matched to a gene; V was cut back by 3 bases and J by 2 bases. The DNA of the CDR3 is TGTGCCAGCAGTGAGGGAGCGGGAGGACCCTACGAGCAGTACTTC. As protein: CASSEGAGGPYEQYF.

V is TRBV19 and J is TRBJ1-4; 7 nucleotides align to TRBD1. The CDR3 covers 15 residues. The ends lost 6 bases at V and 2 bases at J; junction bases unmatched: 6. CDR1 is LNHDA and CDR2 is SQIVND in the germline V gene (reference sequence). DNA of the CDR3: TGTGCCAGTAGGAAAGGGGGCAGGACTAATGAAAAACTGTTTTTT. Translating gives CASRKGGRTNEKLFF.

This clone is a singleton in its sample. DNA for the CDR3: TGCGCCAGCACCCAAGTCGGCACAGATACGCAGTATTTT. Protein sequence: CASTQVGTDTQYF. This chain uses TRBV5-1 with TRBJ2-3; D not certain. The germline CDR1 and CDR2 sequences are SGHRS and YFSETQ. The CDR3 loop spans 13 amino acids. V dropped 6 bases and J dropped 1 base, with 9 bases sitting between them.

The chain has TRBV5-4 and TRBJ2-7; possible D gene TRBD1, 6 bases. Deletions cut 4 bases from V and 5 bases from J, with 19 bases between. This CDR3 is 15 amino acids long. The germline gives CDR1 SGHNT, CDR2 YYREEE (reference sequence). CDR3 loop: CASSARRGSDDEQYF. The CDR3 bases are TGTGCCAGCAGCGCACGCAGGGGATCAGATGACGAGCAGTACTTC.

The J gene is TRBJ2-1, the V gene TRBV9; 14 nucleotides align to TRBD2. Trimming took 4 bases from V and 2 from J; bases not matched to a gene: 14. This CDR3 comprises 20 residues. Germline CDR1 reads SGDLS; CDR2 reads YYNGEE. CDR3 protein: CASSQEGGLAGELTYNEQFF. Here the CDR3 DNA reads TGTGCCAGCAGCCAGGAGGGGGGACTAGCGGGAGAGTTGACCTACAATGAGCAGTTCTTC.

This chain connects TRBV19 to TRBJ2-7; the D gene is possibly TRBD1 (6 bases). In germline, CDR1 is LNHDA, CDR2 SQIVND (reference sequence). The V gene lost 3 bases and the J gene lost 5 bases, with 11 bases spanning the gap. This CDR3 is built from 13 residues. DNA of the CDR3: TGTGCCAGTAGTATTGCGGCAGGGGACGAGCAGTACTTC. This sequence encodes CASSIAAGDEQYF.

V usage is TRBV19 and J usage is TRBJ1-1; TRBD1 is a possible D gene (6 bases). The V gene lost 4 bases and the J gene lost 0 bases, with 15 bases spanning the gap. Germline CDR1 and CDR2: LNHDA and SQIVND (reference sequence). CDR3 length: 16 residues. The CDR3 here is CASSTMDSIMNTEAFF. The CDR3 DNA sequence: TGTGCCAGTAGTACCATGGACAGTATCATGAACACTGAAGCTTTCTTT.

V usage is TRBV9 and J usage is TRBJ2-3; 7 nucleotides line up with TRBD2. V was pared by 5 bases and J by 4 bases, with 10 bases of the junction left unmatched. In germline, CDR1 is SGDLS, CDR2 YYNGEE. This CDR3 is 15 amino acids long. The CDR3 sequence: CASRGASGLSDTQYF. The CDR3 DNA follows: TGTGCCAGCAGAGGCGCTAGCGGTCTCTCAGATACGCAGTATTTT.

This chain joins TRBV5-6 and TRBJ2-2; unclear D gene. CDR3 length: 11 amino acids. The germline CDR1 and CDR2 sequences are SGHDT and YYEEEE. Trimming removed 0 bases at V and 8 bases at J, with 2 bases between. CDR3 sequence reads: CASSLAGELFF. The CDR3 coding sequence is TGTGCCAGCAGCTTGGCTGGGGAGCTGTTTTTT.

The rearrangement links TRBV6-5 to TRBJ2-5; 11 positions match TRBD2. V lost 6 bases to trimming and J lost 4 bases; unmatched junction nucleotides: 7. This CDR3 comprises 15 residues. The germline gives CDR1 MNHEY, CDR2 SVGAGI. In nucleotides, the CDR3 is TGTGCCAGCAGGGTAGCGGGAGGGCGACTAGAGACCCAGTACTTC. This gives the protein CASRVAGGRLETQYF.

This clone appeared a few times. The rearrangement links TRBV4-2 to TRBJ1-4; D not certain. V lost 1 base and J lost 8, with 11 bases in between. Germline lookup yields CDR1 LGHNA and CDR2 YNFKEQ. This CDR3 contains 14 residues. The CDR3 here is CASSQAYWREKLFF. The DNA of the CDR3 is TGTGCCAGCAGCCAAGCATATTGGCGCGAAAAACTGTTTTTT.